The entry below gives a single TCR beta chain sequence along with its context. Its antigen is currently unknown. CDR3 size: 14 residues. Germline CDR1 SGHAT, CDR2 FQNNGV. The junction had 6 bases not matched to a gene; V was cut back by 6 bases and J by 5 bases. Every subset's genomic DNA went evenly onto several immunoSEQ plates. Generated by immunoSEQ multiplex PCR, the TCRdb table keeps only in-frame clones and is missing some. Of around 500,000 clones in the sample, more than 75% are singletons; the top ten hold more than 10%. This sample is drawn from a study of shared clonotypes between healthy human individuals. Broader study findings: Sequencing depth was expected to affect clonotype sharing among donors. Blood was the sole source, and tissue repertoires probably differ.

What was sequenced was PBMCs. This sequence joins TRBV11-2 and TRBJ2-1; 8 nucleotides match TRBD1. The sequence derives from a woman between 35 and 50 years old in good health. Some clones in this sample may be carry-over from other donors' samples. In DNA form, the CDR3 reads TGTGCCAGCAGTTTGACAGGGGAAAACAATGAGCAGTTCTTC. Translated: CASSLTGENNEQFF. Using reference TRBV11-2 and TRBJ2-1 for the parts outside the CDR3, the full variable domain is EAGVAQSPRYKIIEKRQSVAFWCNPISGHATLYWYQQILGQGPKLLIQFQNNGVVDDSQLPKDRFSAERLKGVDSTLKIQPAKLEDSAVYLCASSLTGENNEQFFGPGTRLTVL.